The TCR beta chain under discussion was sequenced for a study of regulatory T cells in long-lasting Graves disease. About the research overall: Persistent cases took antithyroid drugs over 5 years and stayed TSH receptor antibody positive.

Study observations and caveats: Persistent disease preferred TRBV28, TRBJ1-2 and TRBJ2-5.

Assembly of TCR beta libraries relied on iRepertoire HTBI primers together with Arm-PCR of CDR3 regions. TCRdb reanalysed the multiplex PCR reads using MiXCR and keeps one entry per CDR3 protein. Of approximately 440,000 distinct CDR3 sequences detected, around 20% appear once; the ten largest clones hold roughly 28%. Time point reported: persistent/refractory GD, antithyroid drugs over 5 years with positive TRAb. Making the TCR library involved RNA that had been extracted from PBMCs. Patients all came to the study from an endocrinology department in Xi'an, China. This clonotype was found a few times. Its cognate antigen is unknown. V was pared by 5 bases and J by 3 bases, with 13 bases between. The germline V gene encodes CDR1 KGHSH and CDR2 LQKENI. This CDR3 is 14 amino acids long.

The gene calls are TRBV18 and TRBJ2-5, with a tentative D call TRBD2 (5 bases). Sequencing used peripheral blood mononuclear cells (PBMCs), obtained when the disease was refractory, from a patient treated with antithyroid drugs. The clonotype comes from a female donor with Graves disease. The CDR3 DNA is TGTGCCAGCTCAACCGTTGGACTTAAAGAGACCCAGTACTTC. This gives the protein CASSTVGLKETQYF.